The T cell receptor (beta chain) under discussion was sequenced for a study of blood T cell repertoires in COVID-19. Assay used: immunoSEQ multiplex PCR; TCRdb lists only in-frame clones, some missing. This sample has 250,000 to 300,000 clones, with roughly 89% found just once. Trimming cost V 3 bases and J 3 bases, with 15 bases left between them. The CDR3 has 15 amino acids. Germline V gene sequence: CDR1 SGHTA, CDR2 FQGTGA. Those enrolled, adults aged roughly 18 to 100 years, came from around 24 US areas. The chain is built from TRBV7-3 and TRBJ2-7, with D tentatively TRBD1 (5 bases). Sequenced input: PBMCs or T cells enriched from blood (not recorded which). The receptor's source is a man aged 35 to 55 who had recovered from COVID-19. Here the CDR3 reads CASSFTRVPLYEQYF. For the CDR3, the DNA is TGTGCCAGCAGCTTTACCAGGGTCCCTCTCTACGAGCAGTACTTC.